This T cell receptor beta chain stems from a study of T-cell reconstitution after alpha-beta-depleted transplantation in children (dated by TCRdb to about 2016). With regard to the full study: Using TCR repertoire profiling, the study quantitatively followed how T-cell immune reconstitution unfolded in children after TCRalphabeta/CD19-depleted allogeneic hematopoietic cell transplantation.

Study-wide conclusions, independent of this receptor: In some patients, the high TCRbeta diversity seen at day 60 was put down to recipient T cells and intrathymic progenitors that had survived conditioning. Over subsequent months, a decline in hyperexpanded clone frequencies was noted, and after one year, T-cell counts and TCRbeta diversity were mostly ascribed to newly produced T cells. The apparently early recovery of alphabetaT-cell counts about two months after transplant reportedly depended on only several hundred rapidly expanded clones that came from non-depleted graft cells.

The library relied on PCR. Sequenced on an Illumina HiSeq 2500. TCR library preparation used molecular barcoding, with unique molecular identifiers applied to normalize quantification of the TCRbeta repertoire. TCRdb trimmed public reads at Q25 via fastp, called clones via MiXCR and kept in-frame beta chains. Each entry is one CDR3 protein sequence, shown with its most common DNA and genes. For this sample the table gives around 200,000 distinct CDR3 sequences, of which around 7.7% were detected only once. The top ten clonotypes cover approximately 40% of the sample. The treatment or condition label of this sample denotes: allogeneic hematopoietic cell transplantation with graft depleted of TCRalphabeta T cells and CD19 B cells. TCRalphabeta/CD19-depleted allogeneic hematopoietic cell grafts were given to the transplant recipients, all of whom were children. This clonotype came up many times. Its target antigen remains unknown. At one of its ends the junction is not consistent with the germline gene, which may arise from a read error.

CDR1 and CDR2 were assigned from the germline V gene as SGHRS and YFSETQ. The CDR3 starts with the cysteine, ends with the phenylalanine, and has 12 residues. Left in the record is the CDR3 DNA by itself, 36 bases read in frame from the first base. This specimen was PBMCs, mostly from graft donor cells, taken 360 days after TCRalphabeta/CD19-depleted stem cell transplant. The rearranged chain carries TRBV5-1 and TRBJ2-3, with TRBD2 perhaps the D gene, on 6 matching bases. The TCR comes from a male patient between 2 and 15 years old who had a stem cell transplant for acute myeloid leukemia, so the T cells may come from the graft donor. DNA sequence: TGTGCCAGCAGCTTGGAGGGAGATACGCAGTATTTT. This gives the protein CASSLEGDTQYF.